These 3 T cell receptor beta chains share one sample of origin, sequenced in a study of blood T cell repertoires in COVID-19. The table came from immunoSEQ multiplex PCR; TCRdb's copy has only in-frame clones and leaves some out. The repertoire holds more than 100,000 clones, with around four fifths as singletons. Source material: peripheral blood. Receptors originate from a man in his 60s with active or convalescent COVID-19.

The J gene is TRBJ2-3, the V gene TRBV5-1; 10 bases agree with TRBD1. From germline, CDR1 is SGHRS and CDR2 YFSETQ. V gave up 6 bases and J gave up 3 bases; unmatched junction bases: 7. CDR3 length equals 15 residues. The CDR3 protein is CASTLDRGATDTQYF. The CDR3 bases are TGCGCCAGCACCCTGGACAGGGGGGCTACAGATACGCAGTATTTT. The complete variable domain, with remaining parts taken from reference TRBV5-1 and TRBJ2-3, reads KAGVTQTPRYLIKTRGQQVTLSCSPISGHRSVSWYQQTPGQGLQFLFEYFSETQRNKGNFPGRFSGRQFSNSRSEMNVSTLELGDSALYLCASTLDRGATDTQYFGPGTRLTVL.

This sequence joins TRBV3-1 (or the pseudogene TRBV3-2) and TRBJ2-3; 14 bases align to TRBD2. Trimming cost V 4 bases and J 5 bases; bases outside gene matches: 11. This CDR3 comprises 18 residues. Germline assignment: CDR1 LGHDT and CDR2 YNNKEL (reference sequence). The CDR3 coding sequence is TGTGCCAGCAGCCTATGGTCCCGACTAGCGGGAGGGGGAGATACGCAGTATTTT. Its translation: CASSLWSRLAGGGDTQYF.

This rearrangement joins TRBV28 to TRBJ1-6; TRBD1 matches at 8 bases. Germline V CDR1 and CDR2: MDHEN, SYDVKM. This CDR3 spans 13 amino acids. The trim removed 5 bases at V and 10 bases at J, leaving 4 bases unmatched. CDR3 bases: TGTGCCAGCAGTCCGACAGGGGACTCACCCCTCCACTTT. Translating gives CASSPTGDSPLHF.